The 19 T cell receptor beta chains below all came from one sample that was sequenced in a study of T cells in Graves' hyperthyroidism and ophthalmopathy. It was RNA transcripts that yielded the amplified TCR beta CDR3 regions. HTBI primers were used for first-round RT-PCR of the TCR CDR3. TCRdb re-analysed the multiplex PCR reads in MiXCR, keeping a single row per CDR3 protein. Of approximately 380,000 distinct CDR3 sequences in the sample, approximately 17% were seen once. Sequenced material: blood. These TCRs come from a man aged 18 to 29 with Graves' ophthalmopathy.

This clonotype turned up a few times. The rearrangement joins TRBV3-1 to TRBJ2-5; 11 bases match TRBD2. Germline V gene sequence: CDR1 LGHDT, CDR2 YNNKEL (reference sequence). This CDR3 contains 17 residues. J gave up 2 bases and V 4 bases, and 9 bases lay outside the gene matches. CDR3: CASSLTGLAAVQETQYF. CDR3 DNA: TGTGCCAGCAGCCTAACGGGACTAGCGGCGGTTCAAGAGACCCAGTACTTC.

The table lists this clonotype with many counts. The V call is TRBV20-1, the J call TRBJ2-7; perhaps TRBD2 as D (5 bases). V lost 3 bases and J 7 bases, leaving 13 bases between the germline ends. This CDR3 spans 12 amino acids. Germline V gene sequence: CDR1 DFQATT, CDR2 SNEGSKA (reference sequence). The CDR3 region is CSASDGEYEQYF. The DNA of the CDR3 is TGCAGTGCTAGTGACGGGGAGTATGAGCAGTACTTC.

This clonotype was seen ten or more times. J is TRBJ2-5 and V is TRBV7-2; no clear D. CDR1 is SGHTA, CDR2 FQGNSA, per germline. V was cut by 3 bases and J by 7 bases, with 9 bases left in between. There are 12 residues in the CDR3. Here the CDR3 reads CASSFRWGTQYF. CDR3 nucleotide sequence: TGTGCCAGCAGCTTCCGGTGGGGGACCCAGTACTTC.

This clonotype has at least ten counts. The J gene is TRBJ2-1, the V gene TRBV7-2; D is ambiguous. The germline gives CDR1 SGHTA, CDR2 FQGNSA. The V gene lost 5 bases and the J gene lost 0 bases, with 8 bases spanning the gap. The CDR3 extends over 14 amino acids. CDR3 amino acids: CASSPGRSYNEQFF. For the CDR3, the DNA is TGTGCCAGCAGCCCGGGTCGCTCCTACAATGAGCAGTTCTTC.

The V and J genes are TRBV29-1 and TRBJ1-5; TRBD1 matches 8 bases. V lost 4 bases and J lost 7; bases outside the gene matches: 9. This CDR3 region has 14 residues. The germline V gene encodes CDR1 SQVTM and CDR2 ANQGSEA. As DNA, the CDR3 is TGCAGCGTTGCAGGGGGCGCATCCGACCAGCCCCAGCATTTT. Amino acid sequence: CSVAGGASDQPQHF.

Note on this clonotype: A much larger clonotype is one base distant, so this may be a read error. V and J are TRBV3-1 and TRBJ1-2; the D is unclear. The germline V gene encodes CDR1 LGHDT and CDR2 YNNKEL (reference sequence). V dropped 2 bases and J dropped 5 bases, with 9 bases sitting between them. The CDR3 covers 13 residues. The CDR3 nucleotides are TGTGCCAGCAGCCAAAACAGCACATATGGCTACACCTTC. Its translation: CASSQNSTYGYTF.

The chain combines TRBV6-1 with TRBJ2-3, with TRBD1 matching over 9 bases. The CDR3 totals 17 residues. Germline V CDR1 and CDR2: MNHNS, SASEGT. With V trimmed by 0 bases and J by 2 bases, 6 bases remained unmatched. The CDR3 sequence: CASSEALRDRATDTQYF. Written as DNA, the CDR3 is TGTGCCAGCAGTGAAGCGCTTCGGGACAGGGCCACAGATACGCAGTATTTT.

This clonotype was detected a few times. The CDR3 spells CASSLGGTSGGRGEQFF. The CDR3 DNA sequence: TGTGCCAGCAGCTTAGGGGGGACTAGCGGGGGGCGGGGTGAGCAGTTCTTC. This chain joins TRBV7-7 and TRBJ2-1, with TRBD2 matching over 15 bases. Trimming took 1 base from V and 9 from J; bases not matched to a gene: 7. The CDR3 has 17 residues. Germline CDR1 and CDR2: SSHAT and FNYEAQ (reference sequence).

The chain couples TRBV7-2 to TRBJ2-5; 9 bases agree with TRBD2. TRBJ2-1 matches the DNA end more closely, so the J call is doubtful. Germline V gives CDR1 SGHTA, CDR2 FQGNSA. The CDR3 runs 17 residues. The CDR3 sequence is CASSLGGGGGVQETQFF. CDR3 coding DNA: TGTGCCAGCAGCTTAGGGGGTGGCGGGGGGGTCCAAGAGACCCAGTTCTTC.

J is TRBJ1-2 and V is TRBV12-3 or TRBV12-4; D remains ambiguous. V was shortened by 7 bases and J by 8 bases, with 14 bases between the two germline ends. CDR3 length equals 12 residues. The CDR3 is CASTRKERGYTF. Here the CDR3 DNA reads TGTGCCAGCACCCGAAAGGAGCGAGGCTACACCTTC.

Many counts were recorded for this clonotype. The chain joins TRBV3-1 to TRBJ2-7, with TRBD2 matching over 11 bases. Trimming at V came to 3 bases and at J to 8 bases, leaving 9 bases not matched to a gene. The CDR3 extends over 15 amino acids. From germline, CDR1 is LGHDT and CDR2 YNNKEL (reference sequence). The CDR3 reads CASSQGSGGASKQYF. In DNA form, the CDR3 reads TGTGCCAGCAGCCAGGGTAGCGGGGGGGCCAGCAAGCAGTACTTC.

The V and J genes are TRBV28 and TRBJ1-1; D is undetermined. The CDR3 spans 14 residues. Germline CDR1 reads MDHEN; CDR2 reads SYDVKM. Between the trimmed V and J ends, which lost 7 bases and 1 base, there was a span of 13 bases. CDR3 loop: CASKNLRGNTEAFF. The CDR3 DNA sequence: TGTGCCAGCAAAAACCTTCGGGGGAACACTGAAGCTTTCTTT. Filled out from reference TRBV28 and TRBJ1-1, the complete variable domain reads DVKVTQSSRYLVKRTGEKVFLECVQDMDHENMFWYRQDPGLGLRLIYFSYDVKMKEKGDIPEGYSVSREKKERFSLILESASTNQTSMYLCASKNLRGNTEAFFGQGTRLTVV.

V gene TRBV9 combines with J gene TRBJ2-1; TRBD2 agrees at 9 bases. CDR3 length: 15 amino acids. The V gene end was trimmed by 2 bases and the J gene end by 6 bases; junction bases not matched to a gene: 6. In germline, CDR1 is SGDLS, CDR2 YYNGEE. CDR3 in amino acids: CASSVISGGGNEQFF. The CDR3 bases are TGTGCCAGCAGCGTTATTAGCGGGGGCGGCAATGAGCAGTTCTTC. The full variable domain, with the rest looked up from reference TRBV9 and TRBJ2-1, is DSGVTQTPKHLITATGQRVTLRCSPRSGDLSVYWYQQSLDQGLQFLIQYYNGEERAKGNILERFSAQQFPDLHSELNLSSLELGDSALYFCASSVISGGGNEQFFGPGTRLTVL.

This clonotype showed up just a few times. The chain is built from TRBV4-2 and TRBJ1-4, with 8 bases that match TRBD1. Germline CDR1 and CDR2: LGHNA and YNFKEQ. Trimming at V came to 1 base and at J to 4 bases, leaving 5 bases not matched to a gene. The CDR3 sequence is 16 residues long. CDR3 sequence reads: CASSQGQGHGNEKLFF. Written as DNA, the CDR3 is TGTGCCAGCAGCCAAGGACAGGGGCACGGTAATGAAAAACTGTTTTTT.

This clonotype appeared many times. The gene calls are TRBV3-1 and TRBJ1-1, with D hard to call. The V and J ends lost 5 bases and 3 bases respectively, with 13 bases between them. The CDR3 is made up of 14 amino acids. In germline, CDR1 is LGHDT, CDR2 YNNKEL (reference sequence). CDR3 residues: CASSARGQDTEAFF. Here the CDR3 DNA reads TGTGCCAGCAGCGCTAGAGGGCAGGACACTGAAGCTTTCTTT.

This clonotype was observed a few times. The chain recombines TRBV2 with TRBJ1-1; D call uncertain. Germline assignment: CDR1 SNHLY and CDR2 FYNNEI. Trimming took 3 bases from V and 1 from J, leaving 12 bases between them. The CDR3 runs 15 residues. DNA for the CDR3: TGTGCCAGCAGTGATTTCCGGAACGGGAACACTGAAGCTTTCTTT. It specifies CASSDFRNGNTEAFF.

This clonotype has ten or more counts. This sequence joins TRBV2 and TRBJ1-6; D is uncertain. V was cut by 4 bases and J by 7 bases, with 11 bases left in between. CDR1 and CDR2 from the germline V gene are SNHLY and FYNNEI. The CDR3 sequence is 14 residues long. CDR3 sequence reads: CASSGGLINSPLHF. The CDR3 region has the DNA TGTGCCAGCAGTGGAGGACTCATCAATTCACCCCTCCACTTT.

This clonotype came up a few times. The chain is built from TRBV11-2 and TRBJ1-3; D remains ambiguous. Trimming left V 6 bases short and J 0 bases short, with 6 bases between. CDR3 length: 13 residues. Per germline, CDR1 SGHAT and CDR2 FQNNGV. This CDR3 reads CASRESSGNTIYF. The CDR3 DNA is TGTGCCAGCAGGGAGTCCTCTGGAAACACCATATATTTT.

This clonotype was picked up many times. V usage is TRBV12-3 or TRBV12-4 and J usage is TRBJ1-1; 7 nucleotides agree with TRBD1. With V trimmed by 5 bases and J by 1 base, 13 bases remained unmatched. This CDR3 is built from 17 residues. CDR3 DNA: TGTGCCAGCAGTCCGGGCGGGGGAGGGGGCCCGAACACTGAAGCTTTCTTT. This gives the protein CASSPGGGGGPNTEAFF.